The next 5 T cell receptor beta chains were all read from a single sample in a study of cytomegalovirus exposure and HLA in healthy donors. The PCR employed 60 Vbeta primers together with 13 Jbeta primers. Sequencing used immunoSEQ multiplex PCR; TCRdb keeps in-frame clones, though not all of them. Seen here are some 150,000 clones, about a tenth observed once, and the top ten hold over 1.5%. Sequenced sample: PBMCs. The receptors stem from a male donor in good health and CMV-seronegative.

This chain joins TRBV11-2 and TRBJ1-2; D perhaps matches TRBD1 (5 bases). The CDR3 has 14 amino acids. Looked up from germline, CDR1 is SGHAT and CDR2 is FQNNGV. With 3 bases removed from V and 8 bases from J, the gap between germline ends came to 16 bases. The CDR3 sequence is CASSLGTGVPGYTF. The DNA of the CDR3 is TGTGCCAGCAGCTTGGGTACGGGGGTCCCAGGCTACACCTTC. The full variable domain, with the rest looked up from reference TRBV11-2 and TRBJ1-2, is EAGVAQSPRYKIIEKRQSVAFWCNPISGHATLYWYQQILGQGPKLLIQFQNNGVVDDSQLPKDRFSAERLKGVDSTLKIQPAKLEDSAVYLCASSLGTGVPGYTFGSGTRLTVV.

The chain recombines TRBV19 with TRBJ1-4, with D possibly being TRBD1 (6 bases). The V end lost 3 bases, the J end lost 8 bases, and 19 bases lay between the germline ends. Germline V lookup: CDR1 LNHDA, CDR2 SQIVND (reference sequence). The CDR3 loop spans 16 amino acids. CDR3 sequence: CASSMVGYRAFEKLFF. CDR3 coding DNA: TGTGCCAGTAGTATGGTGGGTTACAGGGCCTTCGAAAAACTGTTTTTT.

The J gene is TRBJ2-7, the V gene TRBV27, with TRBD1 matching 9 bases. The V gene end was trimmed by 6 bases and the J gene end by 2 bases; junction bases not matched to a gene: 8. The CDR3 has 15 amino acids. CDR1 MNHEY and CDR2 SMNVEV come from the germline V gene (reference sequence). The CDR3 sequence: CASSMRQGGTYEQYF. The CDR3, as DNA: TGTGCCAGCAGCATGAGACAGGGGGGGACCTACGAGCAGTACTTC.

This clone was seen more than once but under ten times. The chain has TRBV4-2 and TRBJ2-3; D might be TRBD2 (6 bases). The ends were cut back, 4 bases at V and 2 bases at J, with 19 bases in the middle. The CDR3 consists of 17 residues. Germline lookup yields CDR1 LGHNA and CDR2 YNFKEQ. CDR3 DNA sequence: TGTGCCAGCAGCCGTAAGGAGCGGGCGAAAGACACAGATACGCAGTATTTT. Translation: CASSRKERAKDTDTQYF.

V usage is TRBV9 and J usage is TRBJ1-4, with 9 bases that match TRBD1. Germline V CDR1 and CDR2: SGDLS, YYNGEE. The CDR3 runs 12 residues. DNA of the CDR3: TGTGCGACGAGAGGACAGGGGAAAAAACTGTTTTTT. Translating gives CATRGQGKKLFF.